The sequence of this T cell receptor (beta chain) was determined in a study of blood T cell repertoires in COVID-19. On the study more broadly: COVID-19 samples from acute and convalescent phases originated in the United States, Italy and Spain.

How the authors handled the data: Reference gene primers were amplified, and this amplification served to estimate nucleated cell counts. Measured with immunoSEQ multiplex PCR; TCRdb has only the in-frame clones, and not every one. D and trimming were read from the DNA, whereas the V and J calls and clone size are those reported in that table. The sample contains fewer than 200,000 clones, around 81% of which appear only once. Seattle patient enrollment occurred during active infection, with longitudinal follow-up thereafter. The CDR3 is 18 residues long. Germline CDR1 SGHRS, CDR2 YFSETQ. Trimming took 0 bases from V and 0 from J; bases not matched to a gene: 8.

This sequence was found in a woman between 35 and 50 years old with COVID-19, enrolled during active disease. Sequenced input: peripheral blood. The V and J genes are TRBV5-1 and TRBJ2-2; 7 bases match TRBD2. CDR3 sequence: CASSLVVVGGSNTGELFF. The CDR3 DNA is TGCGCCAGCAGCTTGGTGGTTGTGGGAGGGTCGAACACCGGGGAGCTGTTTTTT.